This note documents a single T cell receptor (beta chain) sequence. Its antigen remains unknown. This entry is derived from a study of cytomegalovirus exposure and HLA in healthy donors. Study in general: The same platform was used for the 95 to 150 validation repertoires and the approximately 670 first-cohort repertoires, a later analysis reported.

Germline V gives CDR1 SGHVS, CDR2 FQNEAQ. The CDR3 contains 15 residues. V lost 5 bases and J lost 3; bases outside the gene matches: 10. Findings and limits, study-wide: The authors listed 150 to 200 TCR beta chains as cytomegalovirus-associated.

Sequencing used immunoSEQ multiplex PCR; TCRdb keeps in-frame clones, though not all of them. The table includes about 140,000 clones, about 90% detected once. These donors were members of the approximately 110-subject validation cohort, a group separate from the roughly 670-subject first cohort. The chain joins TRBV7-8 to TRBJ2-7; 7 bases agree with TRBD2. Source material: PBMCs. The receptor's source is a man between 18 and 29 years old in good health and CMV-seronegative. CDR3 in DNA: TGTGCCAGCAGCGGCGGGGGACGTTGGGGCTACGAGCAGTACTTC. Amino acid sequence: CASSGGGRWGYEQYF.